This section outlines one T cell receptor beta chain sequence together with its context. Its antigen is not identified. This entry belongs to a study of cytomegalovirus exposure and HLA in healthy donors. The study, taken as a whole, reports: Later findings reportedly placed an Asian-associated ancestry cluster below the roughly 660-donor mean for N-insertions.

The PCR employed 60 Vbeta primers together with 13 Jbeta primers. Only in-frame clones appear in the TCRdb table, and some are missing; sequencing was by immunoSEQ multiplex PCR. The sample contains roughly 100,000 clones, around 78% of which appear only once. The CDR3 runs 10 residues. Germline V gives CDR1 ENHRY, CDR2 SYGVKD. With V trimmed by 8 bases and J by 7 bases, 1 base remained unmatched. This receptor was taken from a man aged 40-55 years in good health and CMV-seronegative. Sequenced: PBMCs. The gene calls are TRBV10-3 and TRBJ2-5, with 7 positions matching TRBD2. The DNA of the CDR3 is TGTGCCATCGGGGGGGGGACCCAGTACTTC. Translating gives CAIGGGTQYF.